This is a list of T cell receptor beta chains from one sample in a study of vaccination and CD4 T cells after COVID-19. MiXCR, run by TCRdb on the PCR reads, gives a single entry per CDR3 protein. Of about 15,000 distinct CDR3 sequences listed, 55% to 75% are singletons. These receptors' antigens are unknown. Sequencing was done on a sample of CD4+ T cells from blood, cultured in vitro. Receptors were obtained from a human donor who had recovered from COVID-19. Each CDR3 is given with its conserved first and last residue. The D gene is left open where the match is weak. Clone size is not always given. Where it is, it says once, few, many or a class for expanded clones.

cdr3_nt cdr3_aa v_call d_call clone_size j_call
TGTGCCAGCAGGTGGGGGGGGATGCAGAGTGGCTACACCTTC CASRWGGMQSGYTF TRBV2 - medium-sized TRBJ1-2
TGTGCCAGCAGTGAAACGACAGCTACTAACTATGGCTACACCTTC CASSETTATNYGYTF TRBV6-1 - - TRBJ1-2
TGTGCCAGTAGTAGAGAGAGGACTGGCCGGGGGGAGACCCAGTACTTC CASSRERTGRGETQYF TRBV19 - - TRBJ2-5
TGTGCCAGCAGCCAAGAGGCCCGCTTGGTGGATACGCAGTATTTT CASSQEARLVDTQYF TRBV4-2 - - TRBJ2-3
TGTGCCACCAGTGACCCCAACGTTCCTGGCACAGATACGCAGTATTTT CATSDPNVPGTDTQYF TRBV24-1 - - TRBJ2-3
TGTGCCAGTACCCCCCAGGGGCGCTATGGCTACACCTTC CASTPQGRYGYTF TRBV19 - - TRBJ1-2
TGTGCCAGCAGCCACTACCCCCAAGGGACTAGCATCCCGCAGCCCCAGCATTTT CASSHYPQGTSIPQPQHF TRBV6-1 - - TRBJ1-5
TGTGCCTGGAGATTCGACGACAGGGAGTCCACTGAAGCTTTCTTT CAWRFDDRESTEAFF TRBV30 TRBD1 - TRBJ1-1
TGTGCCAGCAGCCGGGACAGGGGGCCGGGGGCCAACGTCCTGACTTTC CASSRDRGPGANVLTF TRBV6-1 TRBD1 - TRBJ2-6
TGTGCCAGCTGGCCGGGTAGGTCACCCCTCCACTTT CASWPGRSPLHF TRBV27 - few TRBJ1-6
TGTGCCAGCAGCCCTAATGTAGGGACGGATACGCAGTATTTT CASSPNVGTDTQYF TRBV7-2 - - TRBJ2-3
TGCGCCAGCAGCCAACAAGGCGATCAGCCCCAGCATTTT CASSQQGDQPQHF TRBV4-1 - - TRBJ1-5
TGCAGTGCTAAGGATGTAGTCACCGGGGAGCTGTTTTTT CSAKDVVTGELFF TRBV20-1 - - TRBJ2-2
TGTGCCAGCAGCTTGGGTAGCAACCGCCGGGAGACCCAGTACTTC CASSLGSNRRETQYF TRBV7-3 - - TRBJ2-5
TGTGCCAGCAGTTACGCTGGAGCCCCCACTGGGGCCAACGTCCTGACTTTC CASSYAGAPTGANVLTF TRBV6-2/TRBV6-3 - - TRBJ2-6
TGTGCCAGCAGTGAAGCAGGGGTTCCTGGTTCACCCCTCCACTTT CASSEAGVPGSPLHF TRBV2 - few TRBJ1-6
TGTGCCATCACGCCGGGACAGGGGGCGGGTGGCTACACCTTC CAITPGQGAGGYTF TRBV10-3 TRBD1 once TRBJ1-2
TGTGCCAGCAGCTCCATCACCGGGACAGAGGATACTGAAGCTTTCTTT CASSSITGTEDTEAFF TRBV5-8 TRBD1 - TRBJ1-1
TGTGCCAGCAGCCGGGACTGGTACGAGCAGTACTTC CASSRDWYEQYF TRBV7-8 - - TRBJ2-7
TGTGCCAGCAGTGGGGACCCGCTCGGCGAAGCTTTCTTT CASSGDPLGEAFF TRBV25-1 - - TRBJ1-1
TGTGCTAGCAGCCGGGGGACAGGCCAGTTCGATGAGCAGTTCTTC CASSRGTGQFDEQFF TRBV7-7 TRBD1 - TRBJ2-1
TGCGCCAGCAGCTTGGAGGGGTCCGTTGGCTACACCTTC CASSLEGSVGYTF TRBV5-1 - medium-sized TRBJ1-2
TGTGCCAGCAGTTACTCGCCTAGCGGGAACACCGGGGAGCTGTTTTTT CASSYSPSGNTGELFF TRBV6-5 TRBD2 - TRBJ2-2
TGCGCCAGCAGCTTTAGCGGCCAGACGAACACTGAAGCTTTCTTT CASSFSGQTNTEAFF TRBV5-1 - - TRBJ1-1
TGTGCCAGCAGTTACTTGACAGAGCCCCAGCATTTT CASSYLTEPQHF TRBV6-2/TRBV6-3 - - TRBJ1-5
TGTGCCAGCTCACCACTGGGACAGGCTCAGCAAGAGACCCAGTACTTC CASSPLGQAQQETQYF TRBV18 TRBD1 few TRBJ2-5
TGCGCCAGCAGCCAAGATCCCCCGCAGGGACTCTTGACTTACGAGCAGTACTTC CASSQDPPQGLLTYEQYF TRBV4-1 - - TRBJ2-7
TGTGCCACCAGCAGAGAGGGACAGGGGAACACCGGGGAGCTGTTTTTT CATSREGQGNTGELFF TRBV15 TRBD1 - TRBJ2-2
TGTGCCAGCAGTTTATCTCCTTGGACAGGGGGCAGCTATGGCTACACCTTC CASSLSPWTGGSYGYTF TRBV27 TRBD1 - TRBJ1-2
TGTGCCTGGAGCGAAACACTGAACTATGGCTACACCTTC CAWSETLNYGYTF TRBV30 - - TRBJ1-2
TGCAGTGCTAGAGACCTGGACAGGGGGCACGGGTCACCCCTCCACTTT CSARDLDRGHGSPLHF TRBV20-1 TRBD1 - TRBJ1-6
TGCAGTGCTGGCGTAAGCGGGACCTTTCGGGATGAGCAGTTCTTC CSAGVSGTFRDEQFF TRBV20-1 TRBD2 - TRBJ2-1
TGTGCCAGCAGCTTTGACAGGGTAGAAGGGGTCGGGGAGCTGTTTTTT CASSFDRVEGVGELFF TRBV7-3 TRBD1 - TRBJ2-2
TGTGCCAGCAGGTCCAAGGAAGGGAGGGAAGAGACCCAGTACTTC CASRSKEGREETQYF TRBV21-1 - - TRBJ2-5
TGCGCCAGCAGCTTGAGCGGGGTACTTCGGCAAGAGACCCAGTACTTC CASSLSGVLRQETQYF TRBV5-1 TRBD2 - TRBJ2-5
TGTGCCAGCAGCTCTGGACGGAGCTATGACTACACCTTC CASSSGRSYDYTF TRBV7-9 - - TRBJ1-2
TGTGCCAGCAGCTTAGATTTGTTTGGGGCCTATGGCTACACCTTC CASSLDLFGAYGYTF TRBV11-2 - - TRBJ1-2
TGTGCCAGCAGCTTAGATCAGGGAAGGACTGAAGCTTTCTTT CASSLDQGRTEAFF TRBV11-2 - - TRBJ1-1
TGTGCCAGTAGGCGGACAGCGAATCAGCCCCAGCATTTT CASRRTANQPQHF TRBV19 - - TRBJ1-5
TGTGCCAGCAGCCGGGGACGGCATAATTCACCCCTCCACTTT CASSRGRHNSPLHF TRBV5-6 - few TRBJ1-6
TGCAGTGCTAGGACTAGCGGGAGCCCGGGCCGGCAGTTCTTC CSARTSGSPGRQFF TRBV20-1 TRBD2 - TRBJ2-1
TGTGCCAGCAGTTACTCGAACGGGCCCTATGGCTACACCTTC CASSYSNGPYGYTF TRBV6-5 - - TRBJ1-2
TGCGCCAGCAGTGAGTCACAGGGAGGAACCTACAATGAGCAGTTCTTC CASSESQGGTYNEQFF TRBV10-1 - medium-sized TRBJ2-1
TGTGCCATCAGTGAAGAGACGGGACAGGGGGCCAATGAGCAGTTCTTC CAISEETGQGANEQFF TRBV10-3 TRBD1 once TRBJ2-1
TGCGCCAGCAGTGCGGGACTAGCGGACGGGAATGAGCAGTTCTTC CASSAGLADGNEQFF TRBV10-1 TRBD2 - TRBJ2-1
TGCAGTGCTGCCGGAGTGGGGGCGACTGAAGCTTTCTTT CSAAGVGATEAFF TRBV20-1 - - TRBJ1-1
TGTGCCACCAGTGATCCACGACAGGGGGTAGAGACCCAGTACTTC CATSDPRQGVETQYF TRBV24-1 TRBD1 few TRBJ2-5
TGTGCCAGCAGTGAGGAGGGGGGGAACACTGAAGCTTTCTTT CASSEEGGNTEAFF TRBV6-1 - - TRBJ1-1
TGTGCCAGCCTAGCGCCCCTAGAGACCCAGTACTTC CASLAPLETQYF TRBV6-2/TRBV6-3 - few TRBJ2-5
TGTGCCACCAGTGACTGGGACAGAACCGGGGAGCTGTTTTTT CATSDWDRTGELFF TRBV24-1 TRBD1 - TRBJ2-2
TGTGCCAGCACAAACAGGGCTGGGGCCAACGTCCTGACTTTC CASTNRAGANVLTF TRBV19 - - TRBJ2-6
TGCAGTGCTAGAGATCGGACTATCGATGGAGGGGGCTACACCTTC CSARDRTIDGGGYTF TRBV20-1 - - TRBJ1-2
TGTGCCAGCAGTTACCTCGGACAGGGTAACACCGGGGAGCTGTTTTTT CASSYLGQGNTGELFF TRBV6-2/TRBV6-3 TRBD1 - TRBJ2-2
TGTGCCAGCAGTTTGATGGGGCCCTATGGCTACACCTTC CASSLMGPYGYTF TRBV12-3/TRBV12-4 - - TRBJ1-2
TGTGCCTGGAGTGAGTTCGGGACTAGCTCCGAGACCCAGTACTTC CAWSEFGTSSETQYF TRBV30 TRBD2 - TRBJ2-5
TGTGCCTGGACTCAGGGGTTCTACAATGAGCAGTTCTTC CAWTQGFYNEQFF TRBV30 - - TRBJ2-1
TGCAGTGCTAGATTCGACAGGGGGGGGCAAGAGACCCAGTACTTC CSARFDRGGQETQYF TRBV20-1 TRBD1 - TRBJ2-5
TGTGCCACCAGTGATAAAGGACTAGCGGGATTCGCAAGGGAGCAGTTCTTC CATSDKGLAGFAREQFF TRBV24-1 TRBD2 medium-sized TRBJ2-1
TGTGCCATCAGTGACCAGGGGGGAGGCACAGATACGCAGTATTTT CAISDQGGGTDTQYF TRBV10-3 - - TRBJ2-3
TGTGCCACCAGGAGACAGAGAAATGAAAAACTGTTTTTT CATRRQRNEKLFF TRBV15 - - TRBJ1-4